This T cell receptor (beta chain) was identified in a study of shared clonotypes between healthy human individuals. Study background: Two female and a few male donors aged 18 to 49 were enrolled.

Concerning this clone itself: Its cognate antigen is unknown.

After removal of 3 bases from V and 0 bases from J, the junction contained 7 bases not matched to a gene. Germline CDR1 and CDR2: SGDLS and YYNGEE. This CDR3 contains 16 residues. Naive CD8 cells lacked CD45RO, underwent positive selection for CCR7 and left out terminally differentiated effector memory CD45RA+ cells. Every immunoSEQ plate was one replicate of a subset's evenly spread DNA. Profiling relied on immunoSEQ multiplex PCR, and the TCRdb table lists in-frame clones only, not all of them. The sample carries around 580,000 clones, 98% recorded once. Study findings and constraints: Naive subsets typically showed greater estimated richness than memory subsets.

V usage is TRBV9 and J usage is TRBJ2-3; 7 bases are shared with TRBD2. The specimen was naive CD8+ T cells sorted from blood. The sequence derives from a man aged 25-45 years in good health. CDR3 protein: CASSEPGRESTDTQYF. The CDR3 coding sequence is TGTGCCAGCAGCGAACCTGGGCGGGAGAGCACAGATACGCAGTATTTT.